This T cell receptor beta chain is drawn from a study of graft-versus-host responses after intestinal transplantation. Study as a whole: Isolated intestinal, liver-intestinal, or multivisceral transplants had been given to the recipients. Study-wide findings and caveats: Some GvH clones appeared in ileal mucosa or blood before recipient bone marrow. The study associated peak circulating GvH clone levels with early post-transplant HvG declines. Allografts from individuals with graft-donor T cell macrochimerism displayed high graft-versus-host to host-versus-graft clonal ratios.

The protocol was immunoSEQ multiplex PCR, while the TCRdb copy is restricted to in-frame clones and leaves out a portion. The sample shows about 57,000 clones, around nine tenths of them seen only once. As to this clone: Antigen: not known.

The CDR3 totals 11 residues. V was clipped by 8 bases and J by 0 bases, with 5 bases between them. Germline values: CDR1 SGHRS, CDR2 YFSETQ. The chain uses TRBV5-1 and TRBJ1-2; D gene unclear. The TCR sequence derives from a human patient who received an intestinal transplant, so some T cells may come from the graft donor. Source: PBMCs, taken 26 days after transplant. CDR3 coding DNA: TGCGCCAGTGACACTAACTATGGCTACACCTTC. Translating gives CASDTNYGYTF.